This T cell receptor (beta chain) was obtained from a study of T-cell memory formation after mild COVID-19. Whole-study findings and limits: The appearance of some responding clones in pre-infection memory suggested that cross-reactive memory joined. CD4+ contracting clones were found mainly in CM and EM, and CD8+ ones in EMRA.

The germline CDR1 and CDR2 sequences are SGHTA and FQGTGA. CDR3 size: 15 residues. V was pared by 5 bases and J by 5 bases, with 11 bases of the junction left unmatched. TCRdb analysed the 5' RACE reads with MiXCR anew, one entry per CDR3 protein. This sample has about 50,000 distinct CDR3 sequences, with around 10% found just once. On this clonotype: Antigen specificity is unknown.

The receptor was derived from a man in his late teens or twenties who had mild COVID-19 (a few samples of this study predate the infection). Cell type and time point are not known. This chain uses TRBV7-3 with TRBJ2-5, with 7 bases identical to TRBD2. The source material was PBMCs or a T cell subset sorted from them (not recorded which). CDR3 residues: CASSPGTTGGETQYF. CDR3 coding DNA: TGTGCCAGCAGCCCCGGGACTACCGGGGGGGAGACCCAGTACTTC. Complete variable domain (other parts from reference TRBV7-3 and TRBJ2-5): GAGVSQTPSNKVTEKGKYVELRCDPISGHTALYWYRQSLGQGPEFLIYFQGTGAADDSGLPNDRFFAVRPEGSVSTLKIQRTERGDSAVYLCASSPGTTGGETQYFGPGTRLLVL.